A selection of T cell receptor beta chains follows, all from one sample in a study of Graves' ophthalmopathy and Graves' hyperthyroidism. Using its own MiXCR run on the multiplex PCR reads, TCRdb lists one record per CDR3 protein. The sample holds about 700,000 distinct CDR3 sequences; roughly two fifths are singletons and the top ten take around 40%. The sample was peripheral blood. These receptors were taken from an adult man with Graves' ophthalmopathy. Both conserved end residues are part of each CDR3. The order of the fields is J gene, V gene, D gene, clone size, CDR3 protein, CDR3 DNA. A D gene is named only where the DNA matches it firmly. Clone size is shown for a subset of rows, as once, few, many or a class of expanded clone.

>TRBJ1-3|TRBV19|.|.
CASKKTSGNTIYF
TGTGCCAGCAAAAAAACCTCTGGAAACACCATATATTTT
>TRBJ1-5|TRBV2|TRBD1|.
CASRRQGLTYEHF
TGTGCCAGCAGGAGACAGGGGTTGACCTACGAGCATTTT
>TRBJ2-2|TRBV20-1|.|.
CSARVQSFTGELFF
TGCAGTGCTAGAGTACAGTCCTTCACCGGGGAGCTGTTTTTT
>TRBJ1-1|TRBV9|.|.
CASSVGGEYTEAFF
TGTGCCAGCAGCGTGGGAGGGGAGTACACTGAAGCTTTCTTT
>TRBJ1-3|TRBV2|.|few
CASSDLDRSIRLGNTIYF
TGTGCCAGCAGCGACCTCGACAGATCCATACGACTTGGAAACACCATATATTTT
>TRBJ1-5|TRBV10-2|TRBD1|many
CASSGTEGYSNQPQHF
TGCGCCAGCAGCGGGACAGAGGGATATAGCAATCAGCCCCAGCATTTT
>TRBJ1-1|TRBV7-9|.|many
CASSFTPNTEAFF
TGTGCCAGCAGCTTTACACCGAACACTGAAGCTTTCTTT
>TRBJ1-2|TRBV20-1|.|.
CSAGGLERGYGYTF
TGCAGTGCTGGGGGTTTGGAAAGAGGGTATGGCTACACCTTC
>TRBJ1-1|TRBV7-9|.|many
CASSVNPTFF
TGTGCCAGCAGCGTCAACCCAACTTTCTTT
>TRBJ1-1|TRBV2|.|.
CASSAWASQAFF
TGTGCCAGCAGTGCGTGGGCTTCGCAAGCTTTCTTT
>TRBJ1-2|TRBV10-3|.|.
CASSYVQEGYGYTF
TGTGCCAGCAGTTACGTTCAGGAGGGCTATGGCTACACCTTC
>TRBJ2-5|TRBV29-1|.|once
CSVEVGGQVTQYF
TGCAGCGTTGAAGTAGGGGGACAAGTGACCCAGTACTTC
>TRBJ1-2|TRBV15|.|.
CATSNPGGDGYTF
TGTGCCACCAGCAACCCTGGGGGGGATGGCTACACCTTC
>TRBJ2-5|TRBV20-1|TRBD2|once
CSATGLEFLGGQETQYF
TGCAGTGCCACGGGACTAGAATTCCTAGGGGGCCAAGAGACCCAGTACTTC
>TRBJ1-1|TRBV7-2|.|few
CASSLGPQVNTEAFF
TGTGCCAGCAGCTTAGGGCCCCAGGTCAACACTGAAGCTTTCTTT
>TRBJ1-5|TRBV10-3|.|.
CAISEGGTGNQPQHF
TGTGCCATCAGTGAGGGGGGCACGGGCAATCAGCCCCAGCATTTT
>TRBJ2-7|TRBV5-1|TRBD2|few
CASSLLPSGVSYEQYF
TGCGCCAGCAGCTTGCTGCCTAGCGGGGTCTCCTACGAGCAGTACTTC
>TRBJ2-5|TRBV7-9|.|.
CATSLPPWETQYF
TGTGCCACCAGCCTCCCACCCTGGGAGACCCAGTACTTC
>TRBJ2-1|TRBV2|TRBD1|.
CASSEETGFGEQFF
TGTGCCAGCAGTGAAGAGACAGGGTTCGGTGAGCAGTTCTTC
>TRBJ2-4|TRBV2|.|.
CASLLTGGSEKLYF
TGTGCCAGCCTATTGACAGGCGGGAGTGAAAAACTGTACTTC
>TRBJ2-5|TRBV15|.|.
CATSSVGAMEETQYF
TGTGCCACCAGCAGCGTAGGTGCAATGGAGGAGACCCAGTACTTC
>TRBJ1-1|TRBV20-1|.|many
CSAREDITEAFF
TGCAGTGCTAGGGAAGACATCACTGAAGCTTTCTTT
>TRBJ2-5|TRBV25-1|TRBD2|.
CACSPTAGGAETQYF
TGTGCCTGCAGTCCTACAGCGGGAGGAGCGGAGACCCAGTACTTC
>TRBJ1-1|TRBV9|.|.
CASGRGMTNTEAFF
TGCGCCAGCGGAAGGGGGATGACGAACACTGAAGCTTTCTTT
>TRBJ1-3|TRBV9|.|many
CASSLYGSGNTIYF
TGTGCCAGCAGCCTCTACGGGTCTGGAAACACCATATATTTT
>TRBJ1-4|TRBV7-9|.|many
CASSPEFANEKLFF
TGTGCCAGCAGCCCTGAGTTTGCTAATGAAAAACTGTTTTTT
>TRBJ2-6|TRBV7-9|TRBD1|few
CASSVRQGSGANVLTF
TGTGCCAGCAGCGTCCGACAGGGCTCTGGGGCCAACGTCCTGACTTTC
>TRBJ2-5|TRBV7-2|TRBD1|few
CASSFQGAHETQYF
TGTGCCAGCAGCTTCCAGGGGGCGCATGAGACCCAGTACTTC
>TRBJ1-5|TRBV24-1|.|.
CATSWAPGNQPQHF
TGTGCCACCAGTTGGGCCCCGGGAAATCAGCCCCAGCATTTT
>TRBJ1-5|TRBV15|TRBD1|.
CATSRGDRGSDTQHF
TGTGCCACCAGCAGAGGAGACAGGGGTTCGGATACGCAGCATTTT
>TRBJ1-2|TRBV6-5|TRBD1|few
CASSWTGKRDYGYTF
TGTGCCAGCAGTTGGACAGGAAAGCGAGACTATGGCTACACCTTC
>TRBJ1-2|TRBV2|TRBD1|.
CASSPQPGGYGYTF
TGTGCCAGCTCACCACAACCAGGGGGCTATGGCTACACCTTC
>TRBJ1-2|TRBV7-2|.|many
CASSLDPRGTNYGYTF
TGTGCCAGCAGCTTAGATCCGCGGGGGACCAACTATGGCTACACCTTC
>TRBJ1-4|TRBV7-2|TRBD1|.
CASSHPRGPNEKLFF
TGCGCCAGCAGCCACCCGAGGGGGCCGAATGAAAAACTGTTTTTT
>TRBJ2-5|TRBV7-9|.|.
CASSLQWAAQYF
TGTGCCAGCAGCTTACAGTGGGCGGCCCAGTACTTC
>TRBJ2-7|TRBV7-2|.|.
CASSLVVSGYEQYF
TGTGCCAGCAGCTTAGTGGTTTCAGGGTACGAGCAGTACTTC
>TRBJ1-4|TRBV25-1|TRBD1|.
CASRRTGTGSEKLFF
TGTGCCAGCAGGCGTACCGGGACAGGGAGCGAAAAACTGTTTTTT
>TRBJ1-4|TRBV5-4|.|.
CASSPDGEKLFF
TGTGCCAGCAGCCCGGACGGGGAAAAACTGTTTTTT
>TRBJ1-6|TRBV5-1|TRBD1|.
CASRQGFNSPLHF
TGCGCCAGTAGACAGGGGTTTAATTCACCCCTCCACTTT
>TRBJ1-5|TRBV6-1|TRBD1|many
CASRTGRSNQPQHF
TGTGCCAGTAGGACAGGCCGTAGCAATCAGCCCCAGCATTTT